The 23 T cell receptor beta chains below were found in one sample sequenced in a study of siplizumab effects on memory and regulatory T cells. Sequencing was performed with immunoSEQ multiplex PCR; in TCRdb, only in-frame clones are kept and a portion is missing. Counted here are 95,000 to 110,000 clones, over 90% occurring once; the ten biggest clones make up around 0.62%. The specimen was Tregs sorted from blood. The source is a human donor in good health.

The gene calls are TRBV7-8 and TRBJ2-7; D not resolved. Germline V gives CDR1 SGHVS, CDR2 FQNEAQ. With 5 bases removed from V and 2 bases from J, the gap between germline ends came to 13 bases. The CDR3 totals 14 residues. CDR3 sequence: CASSVGTSAYEQYF. In DNA, the CDR3 is TGTGCCAGCAGCGTAGGAACCTCCGCCTACGAGCAGTACTTC.

This chain uses TRBV11-2 with TRBJ2-2; D not certain. Germline V gene sequence: CDR1 SGHAT, CDR2 FQNNGV. CDR3 length: 16 amino acids. V was clipped by 5 bases and J by 3 bases, with 16 bases between them. In DNA, the CDR3 is TGTGCCAGCAGCCGACCTAATTCATTGGACACCGGGGAGCTGTTTTTT. As protein: CASSRPNSLDTGELFF.

The chain employs TRBV11-3 and TRBJ1-1, with D possibly being TRBD1 (5 bases). Per germline, CDR1 SGHNT and CDR2 YENEEA. Trimming took 6 bases from V and 3 from J, leaving 14 bases between them. The CDR3 contains 14 residues. The CDR3 sequence is CASRGQGGYTEAFF. Written as DNA, the CDR3 is TGTGCCAGCAGAGGCCAGGGAGGTTACACTGAAGCTTTCTTT.

The chain is built from TRBV4-1 and TRBJ1-4; possible D gene TRBD1, 5 bases. Per the germline V gene, CDR1 is MGHRA and CDR2 is YSYEKL. The CDR3 contains 16 residues. Deletions cut 0 bases from V and 1 base from J, with 9 bases between. This CDR3 is CASSQERGGTNEKLFF. CDR3 in DNA: TGCGCCAGCAGCCAAGAACGCGGGGGAACTAATGAAAAACTGTTTTTT.

The rearrangement joins TRBV7-3 to TRBJ1-6; the match to TRBD1 covers 7 bases. Germline V gene data show CDR1 as SGHTA and CDR2 as FQGTGA. Trimming at V came to 5 bases and at J to 6 bases, leaving 4 bases not matched to a gene. There are 14 residues in the CDR3. The CDR3 DNA follows: TGTGCCAGCAGCCAGGGGACAGTTAATTCACCCCTCCACTTT. It is translated as CASSQGTVNSPLHF.

The chain combines TRBV4-2 with TRBJ1-3; tentatively, D is TRBD1 (5 bases). Trimming pared 4 bases from V and 10 bases from J, leaving 8 bases between. The CDR3 is 11 residues long. Germline CDR1 is LGHNA and CDR2 is YNFKEQ. The CDR3 protein is CASSRDSTIYF. The DNA for the CDR3 is TGTGCCAGCAGCCGAGACAGTACCATATATTTT.

The chain employs TRBV21-1 and TRBJ2-1; the D call in the table, TRBD1, was not verified against the DNA. TRBV21-1 corresponds to a pseudogene. This CDR3 is 17 amino acids long. CDR3 sequence reads: CASSKSVRDRGGDEQFF. Here the CDR3 DNA reads TGTGCCAGCAGCAAATCCGTCCGGGACAGGGGCGGCGATGAGCAGTTCTTC.

This clone was seen a single time. The chain uses TRBV5-4 and TRBJ2-5, with 7 bases fitting TRBD2. Germline V gene data show CDR1 as SGHNT and CDR2 as YYREEE (reference sequence). Trimming cost V 2 bases and J 2 bases; bases outside gene matches: 6. CDR3 length: 15 residues. CDR3 region: CASSFASGLQETQYF. Written as DNA, the CDR3 is TGTGCCAGCAGCTTTGCTAGCGGCCTACAAGAGACCCAGTACTTC.

This chain joins TRBV5-4 and TRBJ2-1; D perhaps matches TRBD2 (5 bases). CDR3 size: 13 residues. Trimming shortened V by 4 bases and J by 10 bases, and 15 bases separated the two germline ends. Germline V lookup: CDR1 SGHNT, CDR2 YYREEE (reference sequence). This CDR3 reads CASSPTRRSEQFF. DNA of the CDR3: TGTGCCAGCAGCCCTACTAGGCGGAGCGAGCAGTTCTTC.

In this sample, this clone turned up a few times. CDR3 residues: CASSPQGFTEAFF. CDR3 bases: TGTGCCAGCTCACCCCAGGGTTTCACTGAAGCTTTCTTT. V and J are TRBV18 and TRBJ1-1; the D gene is possibly TRBD1 (5 bases). The CDR3 totals 13 residues. Trimming shortened V by 3 bases and J by 4 bases, and 9 bases separated the two germline ends. Germline loops: CDR1 KGHSH, CDR2 LQKENI. Based on the CDR3 plus reference TRBV18 and TRBJ1-1, the full variable domain is NAGVMQNPRHLVRRRGQEARLRCSPMKGHSHVYWYRQLPEEGLKFMVYLQKENIIDESGMPKERFSAEFPKEGPSILRIQQVVRGDSAAYFCASSPQGFTEAFFGQGTRLTVV.

This sequence joins TRBV30 and TRBJ1-3; D is possibly TRBD1 (6 bases). The CDR3 runs 15 residues. V shed 0 bases and J shed 4 bases, with 13 bases lying between them. Per the germline V gene, CDR1 is GTSNPN and CDR2 is SVGIG (reference sequence). The chain's CDR3 is CAWSVGGPRGNTIYF. The DNA for the CDR3 is TGTGCCTGGAGTGTTGGGGGGCCAAGGGGAAACACCATATATTTT.

This clone has a single count. Written as DNA, the CDR3 is TGTGCCAGCAGCTCCAGTCCCGGGACAGGGGGGCCCCAGCATTTT. Protein sequence: CASSSSPGTGGPQHF. This chain links TRBV7-2 with TRBJ1-5; 11 positions match TRBD1. The germline V gene encodes CDR1 SGHTA and CDR2 FQGNSA. After removal of 4 bases from V and 9 bases from J, the junction contained 8 bases not matched to a gene. The CDR3 is 15 residues long.

The chain recombines TRBV19 with TRBJ2-5; 8 bases align to TRBD2. The trim removed 1 base at V and 2 bases at J, leaving 3 bases unmatched. CDR3 length: 15 residues. Germline loops: CDR1 LNHDA, CDR2 SQIVND (reference sequence). The CDR3 spells CASSIGGTSQETQYF. The CDR3 DNA is TGTGCCAGTAGTATAGGGGGGACTAGTCAAGAGACCCAGTACTTC.

This rearrangement joins TRBV11-2 to TRBJ2-5, with 9 nucleotides matching TRBD1. Losses at the gene ends were 5 bases for V and 4 bases for J; bases not matched to a gene: 5. Germline loops: CDR1 SGHAT, CDR2 FQNNGV. The CDR3 has 14 residues. The CDR3 here is CASSAEQGAETQYF. The DNA for the CDR3 is TGTGCCAGCAGCGCAGAACAGGGGGCAGAGACCCAGTACTTC.

This clone showed up just once. The V call is TRBV18, the J call TRBJ1-2, with D unresolved. CDR3 size: 13 residues. The V gene lost 3 bases and the J gene lost 4 bases, with 9 bases spanning the gap. The germline V gene has CDR1 KGHSH and CDR2 LQKENI. In nucleotides, the CDR3 is TGTGCCAGCTCACCTGGGAGAATCTATGGCTACACCTTC. Residues: CASSPGRIYGYTF.

V is TRBV5-1 and J is TRBJ2-7; tentatively, D is TRBD1 (5 bases). This CDR3 region has 18 residues. Per germline, CDR1 SGHRS and CDR2 YFSETQ. V was pared by 0 bases and J by 4 bases, with 23 bases between. Here the CDR3 DNA reads TGCGCCAGCAGCTTGGTACCGACCAGGGTAAGTGGCTCTTACGAGCAGTACTTC. Translation gives CASSLVPTRVSGSYEQYF.

The chain uses TRBV14 and TRBJ2-7; D perhaps matches TRBD1 (5 bases). This CDR3 is built from 14 residues. Trimming took 3 bases from V and 0 from J, leaving 9 bases between them. CDR1 and CDR2 (germline): SGHDN, FVKESK. CDR3 region: CASSQETVSYEQYF. DNA for the CDR3: TGTGCCAGCAGCCAGGAGACAGTCTCCTACGAGCAGTACTTC.

The sample holds one count of this clone. The genes are TRBV30 and TRBJ1-3; 7 bases are shared with TRBD1. The CDR3 is 13 amino acids. The junction had 6 bases not matched to a gene; V was cut back by 7 bases and J by 3 bases. From germline, CDR1 is GTSNPN and CDR2 SVGIG (reference sequence). CDR3 in DNA: TGTGCCTCCCAGGGGGGTGGTGGAAACACCATATATTTT. Amino acid sequence: CASQGGGGNTIYF.

The chain combines TRBV27 with TRBJ1-1; D might be TRBD1 (6 bases). V was trimmed by 2 bases and J by 5 bases, leaving 12 bases between them. Germline CDR1 reads MNHEY; CDR2 reads SMNVEV (reference sequence). The CDR3 is 14 amino acids. The chain's CDR3 is CASSLLTGLTEAFF. In DNA form, the CDR3 reads TGTGCCAGCAGTTTACTTACAGGGCTGACTGAAGCTTTCTTT.

This chain links TRBV11-3 with TRBJ2-1, with 12 positions matching TRBD2. The V gene's germline CDR1 is SGHNT and CDR2 YENEEA. This CDR3 has 15 amino acids. The ends lost 2 bases at V and 10 bases at J; junction bases unmatched: 6. The CDR3 nucleotides read TGTGCCAGCAGCTTACGACTAGCGGGAGCACAGGAGCAGTTCTTC. As protein: CASSLRLAGAQEQFF. Together with reference TRBV11-3 and TRBJ2-1, the CDR3 gives the full variable domain: EAGVVQSPRYKIIEKKQPVAFWCNPISGHNTLYWYLQNLGQGPELLIRYENEEAVDDSQLPKDRFSAERLKGVDSTLKIQPAELGDSAVYLCASSLRLAGAQEQFFGPGTRLTVL.

For the CDR3, the DNA is TGTGCCAGCAGGGTAGCGGGGAACTACGAGCAGTACTTC. It encodes CASRVAGNYEQYF. The chain carries TRBV6-1 and TRBJ2-7; 8 bases line up with TRBD2. Trimming removed 6 bases from V and 3 bases from J; junction bases left unmatched: 4. CDR3 length: 13 residues. Germline CDR1 reads MNHNS; CDR2 reads SASEGT.

The chain uses TRBV4-1 and TRBJ1-1; no clear D. Germline V gene data show CDR1 as MGHRA and CDR2 as YSYEKL. This CDR3 contains 13 residues. V was clipped by 4 bases and J by 0 bases, with 6 bases between them. The CDR3 spells CASSPRMNTEAFF. The CDR3 DNA reads as TGCGCCAGCAGCCCCCGCATGAACACTGAAGCTTTCTTT.

The chain recombines TRBV19 with TRBJ1-1; no reliable D call. The V end was cut by 5 bases, the J end by 9 bases, with 13 bases between. This CDR3 has 12 residues. CDR1 and CDR2 (germline): LNHDA, SQIVND (reference sequence). The CDR3 protein is CASSVLGVKAFF. In nucleotides, the CDR3 is TGTGCCAGTAGTGTCTTGGGAGTAAAAGCTTTCTTT.